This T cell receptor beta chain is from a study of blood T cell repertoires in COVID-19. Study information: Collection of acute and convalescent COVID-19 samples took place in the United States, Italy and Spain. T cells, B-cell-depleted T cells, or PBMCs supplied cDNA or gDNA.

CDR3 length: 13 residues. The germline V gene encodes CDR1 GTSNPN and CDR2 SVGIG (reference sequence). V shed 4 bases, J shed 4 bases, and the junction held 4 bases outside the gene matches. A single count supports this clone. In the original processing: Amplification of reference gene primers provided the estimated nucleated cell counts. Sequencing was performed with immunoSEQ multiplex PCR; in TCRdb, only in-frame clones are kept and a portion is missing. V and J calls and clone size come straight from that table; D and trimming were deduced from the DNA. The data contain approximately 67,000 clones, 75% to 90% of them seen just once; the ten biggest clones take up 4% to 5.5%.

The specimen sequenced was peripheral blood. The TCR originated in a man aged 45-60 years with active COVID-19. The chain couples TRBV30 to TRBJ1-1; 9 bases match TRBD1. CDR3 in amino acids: CAWTGTGSTEAFF. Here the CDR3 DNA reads TGTGCCTGGACCGGGACAGGGTCCACTGAAGCTTTCTTT.